Listed here are 9 T cell receptor beta chains from one sample, sequenced in a study of blood T cell repertoires in COVID-19. Data came from immunoSEQ multiplex PCR; TCRdb stores just in-frame clones and leaves some out. Of fewer than 250,000 clones listed, less than 85% are singletons. Sequencing was performed on PBMCs or T cells enriched from blood (not recorded which). The receptor set was obtained from a woman under 40 who had recovered from COVID-19.

The rearrangement uses TRBV15 and TRBJ1-4, with 10 bases matching TRBD1. The J segment lost 5 bases and the V segment lost 3 bases, leaving 12 bases of the junction unmatched. This CDR3 is 18 amino acids long. Germline V lookup: CDR1 LNHNV, CDR2 YYDKDF (reference sequence). The CDR3 spells CATSRGSNRDRGNEKLFF. DNA of the CDR3: TGTGCCACCAGCAGGGGTTCGAACCGGGACAGGGGAAATGAAAAACTGTTTTTT. Using reference TRBV15 and TRBJ1-4 for the parts outside the CDR3, the full variable domain is DAMVIQNPRYQVTQFGKPVTLSCSQTLNHNVMYWYQQKSSQAPKLLFHYYDKDFNNEADTPDNFQSRRPNTSFCFLDIRSPGLGDTAMYLCATSRGSNRDRGNEKLFFGSGTQLSVL.

In DNA, the CDR3 is TGTGCCAGCAGCTTAGGTTCGACAGGGAGCACAGATACGCAGTATTTT. This codes for CASSLGSTGSTDTQYF. This chain links TRBV7-6 with TRBJ2-3; 7 bases fit TRBD1. CDR3 size: 16 residues. From germline, CDR1 is SGHVS and CDR2 FNYEAQ. J gave up 0 bases and V 1 base, and 4 bases lay outside the gene matches.

In its sample, this clone was seen a few times. The genes are TRBV4-1 and TRBJ2-4, with D unresolved. The germline CDR1 and CDR2 sequences are MGHRA and YSYEKL. CDR3 length: 14 amino acids. The V end lost 0 bases, the J end lost 6 bases, and 9 bases lay between the germline ends. The CDR3 DNA follows: TGCGCCAGCAGCCAAGATCTGATGAGAAACATTCAGTACTTC. Translating gives CASSQDLMRNIQYF.

V gene TRBV10-1 combines with J gene TRBJ2-1, with no clear D. Germline V gene lookup returns CDR1 WNHNN and CDR2 SYGVQD (reference sequence). V shed 4 bases and J shed 6 bases, with 13 bases lying between them. This CDR3 spans 14 amino acids. CDR3 amino acids: CASSGQASSNEQFF. DNA for the CDR3: TGCGCCAGCAGTGGGCAGGCCTCGAGCAATGAGCAGTTCTTC.

This clone was recorded only once. CDR3 coding DNA: TGTGCCAGTATATCTTCCAGGGGAACTAATGAAAAACTGTTTTTT. This codes for CASISSRGTNEKLFF. The V and J genes are TRBV28 and TRBJ1-4; a possible D gene is TRBD1 (6 bases). Germline V gene lookup returns CDR1 MDHEN and CDR2 SYDVKM. The V end was cut by 9 bases, the J end by 1 base, with 15 bases between. The CDR3 runs to 15 residues.

V and J are TRBV19 and TRBJ2-1, with a possible D match to TRBD2 (5 bases). Germline V lookup: CDR1 LNHDA, CDR2 SQIVND (reference sequence). The CDR3 has 15 residues. The V gene lost 9 bases and the J gene lost 0 bases, with 15 bases spanning the gap. CDR3 sequence reads: CASNKVGSSYNEQFF. CDR3 nucleotides: TGTGCCAGCAATAAAGTGGGGAGCTCCTACAATGAGCAGTTCTTC.

Comment on this clone: Additional DNA sequences in this sample encode the identical CDR3. V usage is TRBV27 and J usage is TRBJ2-1; 10 bases fit TRBD2. Looked up from germline, CDR1 is MNHEY and CDR2 is SMNVEV (reference sequence). The CDR3 sequence is 14 residues long. V lost 2 bases to trimming and J lost 5 bases; unmatched junction nucleotides: 0. CDR3 sequence: CASSLTSGNNEQFF. DNA for the CDR3: TGTGCCAGCAGTTTAACTAGCGGGAACAATGAGCAGTTCTTC.

The J gene is TRBJ1-1, the V gene TRBV11-2; a weak D match, TRBD1 (5 bases). CDR1 SGHAT and CDR2 FQNNGV come from the germline V gene. V was cut by 4 bases and J by 5 bases, with 14 bases left in between. CDR3 length: 14 amino acids. CDR3 sequence: CASSYRREGTEAFF. CDR3 in DNA: TGTGCCAGCAGCTACCGACGGGAGGGGACTGAAGCTTTCTTT. The full variable domain, completed using reference TRBV11-2 and TRBJ1-1, is EAGVAQSPRYKIIEKRQSVAFWCNPISGHATLYWYQQILGQGPKLLIQFQNNGVVDDSQLPKDRFSAERLKGVDSTLKIQPAKLEDSAVYLCASSYRREGTEAFFGQGTRLTVV.

The genes are TRBV15 and TRBJ1-4; no firm D call. The CDR3 is 20 residues long. Trimming left V 0 bases short and J 3 bases short, with 23 bases between. Germline assignment: CDR1 LNHNV and CDR2 YYDKDF (reference sequence). This CDR3 is CATSRDQVRGLNGANEKLFF. The CDR3 DNA reads TGTGCCACCAGCAGAGACCAAGTAAGAGGGCTAAACGGCGCTAATGAAAAACTGTTTTTT.